This T cell receptor (beta chain) derives from a study of blood T cell repertoires in COVID-19. The overall study: Acute and convalescent COVID-19 samples came from the United States, Italy and Spain.

This CDR3 region has 15 residues. V dropped 6 bases and J dropped 2; count of bases not matched to a gene: 4. Germline lookup yields CDR1 MDHEN and CDR2 SYDVKM. How the authors handled the data: Counts of nucleated cells, estimated from reference gene primer amplification, were obtained. The data were produced by immunoSEQ multiplex PCR, yet TCRdb's version contains in-frame clones alone and is incomplete. The V and J calls and clone size were taken over from that table, and D and trimming were inferred from the DNA. In the table there are 300,000 to 400,000 clones, approximately 81% of which are singletons. The study drew participants aged about 18 to 95 years from some 25 US areas.

The source of this sequence is a woman aged 25 to 39 who had been exposed to COVID-19. The sample comprised PBMCs or T cells enriched from blood (not recorded which). V gene TRBV28 combines with J gene TRBJ2-2, with 9 bases aligning to TRBD2. The CDR3 bases are TGTGCCAGCAGAGGGCTAGCGGGAAACACCGGGGAGCTGTTTTTT. It is translated as CASRGLAGNTGELFF.